Listed below are T cell receptor beta chains from one sample, sequenced in a study of early T cells in non-severe SARS-CoV-2 infection. TCRdb reanalysed the 5' RACE reads using MiXCR and keeps one entry per CDR3 protein. The repertoire holds 60,000 to 75,000 distinct CDR3 sequences, about 10% seen once, with 5.7% in the top ten. This specimen consisted of whole blood, obtained at baseline. These receptors all stem from an adult who was a healthcare worker with PCR-confirmed SARS-CoV-2 infection or an uninfected control (not recorded which). Both conserved end residues are part of each CDR3. Fields, in order: V gene, D gene, clone size, J gene, CDR3 protein, CDR3 DNA. A D gene is named only where the DNA matches it firmly. Size is omitted from some rows. Given values are once, few, many or a class for expanded clones.

>TRBV10-3|TRBD1|.|TRBJ2-5
CAIKGQGETQYF
TGTGCCATCAAAGGACAGGGGGAGACCCAGTACTTC
>TRBV25-1|.|.|TRBJ2-3
CASSESWGTQYF
TGTGCCAGCAGCGAGAGTTGGGGTACGCAGTATTTT
>TRBV4-1|.|.|TRBJ2-1
CASSQLHGGHTYNEQFF
TGCGCCAGCAGCCAACTTCATGGGGGGCACACCTACAATGAGCAGTTCTTC
>TRBV20-1|.|many|TRBJ2-1
CSALRRADFYNEQFF
TGCAGTGCTTTAAGGAGGGCGGATTTCTACAATGAGCAGTTCTTC
>TRBV6-2/TRBV6-3|.|.|TRBJ1-1
CVSSYRPRTTEAFF
TGTGTCAGCAGTTACCGTCCCAGGACCACTGAAGCTTTCTTT
>TRBV4-1|TRBD1|many|TRBJ2-7
CASSQDRVYGEQYF
TGCGCCAGCAGCCAGGACAGGGTGTATGGCGAGCAGTACTTC
>TRBV20-1|TRBD2|many|TRBJ2-1
CSARLFGGGHNEQFF
TGCAGTGCTAGATTATTCGGCGGGGGACACAATGAGCAGTTCTTC
>TRBV6-4|.|.|TRBJ2-2
CASTGELFF
TGTGCCAGCACCGGGGAGCTGTTTTTT
>TRBV7-9|.|few|TRBJ2-7
CASSIPGWTYEQYF
TGTGCCAGCAGCATCCCAGGGTGGACCTACGAGCAGTACTTC
>TRBV20-1|TRBD2|.|TRBJ2-3
CSAYSGGGTDTQYF
TGCAGTGCTTATAGCGGGGGGGGCACAGATACGCAGTATTTT
>TRBV5-1|.|many|TRBJ2-7
CASSLVQGLGEQYF
TGCGCCAGCAGCTTGGTGCAGGGGCTGGGCGAGCAGTACTTC
>TRBV18|TRBD1|few|TRBJ1-4
CASSRGTGGEKLFF
TGTGCCAGCTCGAGGGGGACAGGGGGTGAAAAACTGTTTTTT
>TRBV12-5|.|many|TRBJ2-2
CASGLLQGGGTGELFF
TGTGCTAGTGGTTTGCTGCAGGGAGGGGGCACCGGGGAGCTGTTTTTT
>TRBV6-2/TRBV6-3|.|.|TRBJ1-2
CASSSHVVKEDYGYTF
TGTGCCAGCAGTTCCCATGTCGTCAAGGAGGACTATGGCTACACCTTC
>TRBV4-3|TRBD2|few|TRBJ2-2
CASSQALAGVWELFF
TGCGCCAGCAGCCAGGCGCTAGCGGGAGTCTGGGAGCTGTTTTTT
>TRBV7-6|.|few|TRBJ2-6
CASSLVAQALSGANVLTF
TGTGCCAGCAGCTTAGTGGCGCAGGCCCTCTCTGGGGCCAACGTCCTGACTTTC
>TRBV6-1|.|.|TRBJ1-2
CASSADPGQGDYGYTF
TGTGCCAGCAGTGCGGACCCGGGGCAGGGCGACTATGGCTACACCTTC
>TRBV29-1|TRBD1|few|TRBJ1-2
CSGGTADGYGYTF
TGCAGCGGAGGGACAGCCGATGGATATGGCTACACCTTC
>TRBV7-9|TRBD2|many|TRBJ2-1
CASSSVAGGRGEQFF
TGTGCCAGCAGCTCAGTAGCGGGAGGAAGGGGTGAGCAGTTCTTC
>TRBV4-2|TRBD1|.|TRBJ2-7
CASSQAGQGYEQYF
TGTGCCAGCAGCCAAGCGGGACAGGGGTACGAGCAGTACTTC
>TRBV4-2|.|.|TRBJ2-5
CASSGGPETQYF
TGTGCCAGCAGCGGGGGCCCGGAGACCCAGTACTTC
>TRBV21-1|.|few|TRBJ2-1
CASSNGRLDSYNEQFF
TGTGCCAGCAGCAACGGAAGGCTAGACTCCTACAATGAGCAGTTCTTC
>TRBV5-1|.|few|TRBJ2-3
CASRRVGGHGSTDTQYF
TGCGCCAGCAGACGGGTTGGCGGTCATGGGAGCACAGATACGCAGTATTTT
>TRBV13|TRBD2|few|TRBJ2-7
CASSPLSSGGASYEQYF
TGTGCCAGCAGCCCATTATCTAGCGGGGGGGCCTCCTACGAGCAGTACTTC
>TRBV2|TRBD1|.|TRBJ1-5
CASSDRGQPQHF
TGTGCCAGCAGTGACAGGGGGCAGCCCCAGCATTTT
>TRBV12-3/TRBV12-4|.|few|TRBJ2-6
CASSLGRASGANVLTF
TGTGCCAGCAGTTTAGGGCGGGCCTCTGGGGCCAACGTCCTGACTTTC
>TRBV25-1|.|.|TRBJ2-3
CASSDPRNRETQYF
TGTGCCAGCAGTGATCCGCGGAACAGGGAGACGCAGTATTTT
>TRBV20-1|TRBD2|.|TRBJ2-5
CSAREPAGDGETQYF
TGCAGTGCTAGAGAGCCAGCGGGAGACGGAGAGACCCAGTACTTC
>TRBV7-9|.|many|TRBJ1-5
CASSLDRASNQPQHF
TGTGCCAGCAGCTTAGACAGGGCCAGCAATCAGCCCCAGCATTTT
>TRBV12-3/TRBV12-4|.|many|TRBJ2-1
CASSLFGRLIF
TGTGCCAGCAGTTTATTTGGACGACTGATCTTC
>TRBV2|.|many|TRBJ1-1
CASSRDVNTEAFF
TGTGCCAGCAGCCGGGACGTGAACACTGAAGCTTTCTTT
>TRBV7-9|.|.|TRBJ2-2
CASSLDGIGTGELFF
TGTGCCAGCAGCTTAGACGGGATCGGCACCGGGGAGCTGTTTTTT
>TRBV20-1|TRBD1|.|TRBJ1-2
CSAESRGDYGYTF
TGCAGTGCGGAAAGCAGGGGGGACTATGGCTACACCTTC
>TRBV2|TRBD1|many|TRBJ1-2
CASSESGQVYYGYTF
TGTGCCAGCAGTGAATCCGGACAGGTGTACTATGGCTACACCTTC
>TRBV29-1|TRBD1|few|TRBJ1-1
CSTTGDLNTEAFF
TGCAGCACGACAGGGGATCTGAACACTGAAGCTTTCTTT